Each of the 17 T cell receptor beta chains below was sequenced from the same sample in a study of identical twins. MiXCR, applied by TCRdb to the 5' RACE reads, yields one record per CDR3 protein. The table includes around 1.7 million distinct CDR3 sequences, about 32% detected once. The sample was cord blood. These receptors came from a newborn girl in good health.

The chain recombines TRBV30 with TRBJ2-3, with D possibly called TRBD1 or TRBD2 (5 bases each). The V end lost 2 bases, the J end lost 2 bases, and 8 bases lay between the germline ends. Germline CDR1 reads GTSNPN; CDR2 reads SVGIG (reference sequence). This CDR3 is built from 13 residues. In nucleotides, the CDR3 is TGTGCCTGGAGTTTGGGGGTCACAGATACGCAGTATTTT. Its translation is CAWSLGVTDTQYF.

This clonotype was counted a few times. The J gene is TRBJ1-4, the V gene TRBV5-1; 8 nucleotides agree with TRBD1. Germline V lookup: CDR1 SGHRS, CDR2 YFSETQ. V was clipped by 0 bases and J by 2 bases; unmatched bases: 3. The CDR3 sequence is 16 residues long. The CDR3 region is CASSLGQGPTNEKLFF. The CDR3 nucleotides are TGCGCCAGCAGCTTGGGACAGGGGCCCACTAATGAAAAACTGTTTTTT.

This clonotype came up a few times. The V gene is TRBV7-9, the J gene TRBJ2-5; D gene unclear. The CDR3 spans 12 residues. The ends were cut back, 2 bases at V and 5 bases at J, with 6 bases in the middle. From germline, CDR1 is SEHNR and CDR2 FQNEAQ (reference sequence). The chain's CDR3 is CASSLPYETQYF. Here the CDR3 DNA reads TGTGCCAGCAGCTTACCCTACGAGACCCAGTACTTC.

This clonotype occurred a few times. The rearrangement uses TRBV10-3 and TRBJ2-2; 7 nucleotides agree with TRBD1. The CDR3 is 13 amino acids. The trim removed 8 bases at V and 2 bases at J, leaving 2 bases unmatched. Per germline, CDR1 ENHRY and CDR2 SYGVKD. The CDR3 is CAIGTANTGELFF. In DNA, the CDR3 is TGTGCCATCGGGACAGCTAACACCGGGGAGCTGTTTTTT.

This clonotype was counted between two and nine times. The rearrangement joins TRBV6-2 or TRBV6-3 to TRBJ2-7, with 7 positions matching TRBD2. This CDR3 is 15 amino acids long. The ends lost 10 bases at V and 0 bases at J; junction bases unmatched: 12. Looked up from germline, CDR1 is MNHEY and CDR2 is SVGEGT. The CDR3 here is CAIATSPIISYEQYF. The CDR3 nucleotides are TGTGCCATCGCGACTAGCCCCATTATCTCCTACGAGCAGTACTTC.

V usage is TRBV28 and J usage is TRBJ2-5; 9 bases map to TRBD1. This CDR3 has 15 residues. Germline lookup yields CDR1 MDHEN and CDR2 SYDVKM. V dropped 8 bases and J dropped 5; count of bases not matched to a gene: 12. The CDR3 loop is CASGDRDRVMETQYF. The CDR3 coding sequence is TGTGCCAGCGGAGACCGGGACAGGGTAATGGAGACCCAGTACTTC. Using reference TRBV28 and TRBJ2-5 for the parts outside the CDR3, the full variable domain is DVKVTQSSRYLVKRTGEKVFLECVQDMDHENMFWYRQDPGLGLRLIYFSYDVKMKEKGDIPEGYSVSREKKERFSLILESASTNQTSMYLCASGDRDRVMETQYFGPGTRLLVL.

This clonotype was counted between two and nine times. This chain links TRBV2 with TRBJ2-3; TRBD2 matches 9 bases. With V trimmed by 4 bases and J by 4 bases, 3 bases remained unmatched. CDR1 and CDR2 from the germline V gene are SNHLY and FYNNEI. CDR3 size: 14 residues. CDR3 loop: CASSVSGSADTQYF. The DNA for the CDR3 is TGTGCCAGCAGTGTTAGCGGGAGCGCAGATACGCAGTATTTT.

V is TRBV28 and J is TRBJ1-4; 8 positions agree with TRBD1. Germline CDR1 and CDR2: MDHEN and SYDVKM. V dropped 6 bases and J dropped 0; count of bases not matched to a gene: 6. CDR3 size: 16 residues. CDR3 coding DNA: TGTGCCAGCAGAAACAGGGGGAAGGCAACTAATGAAAAACTGTTTTTT. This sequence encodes CASRNRGKATNEKLFF.

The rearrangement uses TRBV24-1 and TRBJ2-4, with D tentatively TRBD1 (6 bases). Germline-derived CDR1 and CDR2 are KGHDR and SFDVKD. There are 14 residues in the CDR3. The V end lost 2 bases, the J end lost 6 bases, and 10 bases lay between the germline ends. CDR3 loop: CATSDSRGSNIQYF. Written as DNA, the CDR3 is TGTGCCACCAGTGATTCCAGGGGCTCAAACATTCAGTACTTC.

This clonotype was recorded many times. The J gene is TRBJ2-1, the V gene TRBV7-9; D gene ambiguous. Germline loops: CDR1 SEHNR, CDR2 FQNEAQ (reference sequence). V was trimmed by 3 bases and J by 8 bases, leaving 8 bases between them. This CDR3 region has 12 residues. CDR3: CASSLSVDEQFF. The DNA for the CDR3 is TGTGCCAGCAGCTTGAGTGTAGATGAGCAGTTCTTC. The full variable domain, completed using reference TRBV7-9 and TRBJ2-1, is DTGVSQNPRHKITKRGQNVTFRCDPISEHNRLYWYRQTLGQGPEFLTYFQNEAQLEKSRLLSDRFSAERPKGSFSTLEIQRTEQGDSAMYLCASSLSVDEQFFGPGTRLTVL.

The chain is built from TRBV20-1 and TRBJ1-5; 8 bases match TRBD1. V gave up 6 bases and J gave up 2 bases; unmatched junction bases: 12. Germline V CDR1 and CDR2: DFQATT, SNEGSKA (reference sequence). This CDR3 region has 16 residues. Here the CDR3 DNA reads TGCAGTGCGCGGACAGGGCAGGTATATCGCAATCAGCCCCAGCATTTT. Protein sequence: CSARTGQVYRNQPQHF.

The CDR3 reads CASSQIGLGTQRGSSYNEQFF. The CDR3 DNA sequence: TGCGCCAGCAGCCAAATCGGATTGGGGACCCAACGCGGGAGCTCCTACAATGAGCAGTTCTTC. V usage is TRBV4-1 and J usage is TRBJ2-1, with 7 bases matching TRBD2. The CDR3 has 21 residues. Germline lookup yields CDR1 MGHRA and CDR2 YSYEKL. Trimming took 2 bases from V and 0 from J; bases not matched to a gene: 19.

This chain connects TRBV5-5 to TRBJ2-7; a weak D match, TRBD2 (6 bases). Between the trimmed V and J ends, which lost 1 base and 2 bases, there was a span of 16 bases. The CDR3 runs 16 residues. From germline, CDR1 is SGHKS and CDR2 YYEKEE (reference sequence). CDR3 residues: CASSLISVGRTYEQYF. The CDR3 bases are TGTGCCAGCAGCTTGATTTCAGTGGGGAGGACCTACGAGCAGTACTTC. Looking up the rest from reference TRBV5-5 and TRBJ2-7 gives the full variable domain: DAGVTQSPTHLIKTRGQQVTLRCSPISGHKSVSWYQQVLGQGPQFIFQYYEKEERGRGNFPDRFSARQFPNYSSELNVNALLLGDSALYLCASSLISVGRTYEQYFGPGTRLTVT.

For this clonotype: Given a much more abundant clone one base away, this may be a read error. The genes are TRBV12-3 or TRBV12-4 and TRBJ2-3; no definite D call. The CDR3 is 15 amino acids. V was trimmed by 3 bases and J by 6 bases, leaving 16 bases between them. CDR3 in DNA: TGTGCCAGCAGTTTTCGGCTGTTCGCAAGGGATACGCAGTATTTT. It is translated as CASSFRLFARDTQYF.

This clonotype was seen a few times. The CDR3 DNA follows: TGTGCCAGCAGCGTAGTCTCCGGGGGGTCGAACACTGAAGCTTTCTTT. Translating gives CASSVVSGGSNTEAFF. The chain has TRBV9 and TRBJ1-1; the D gene is possibly TRBD1 (5 bases). The CDR3 extends over 16 amino acids. The germline V and J ends were trimmed by 0 bases and 1 base, with 13 bases remaining between them. The germline V gene encodes CDR1 SGDLS and CDR2 YYNGEE. Full variable domain (rest looked up from reference TRBV9 and TRBJ1-1): DSGVTQTPKHLITATGQRVTLRCSPRSGDLSVYWYQQSLDQGLQFLIQYYNGEERAKGNILERFSAQQFPDLHSELNLSSLELGDSALYFCASSVVSGGSNTEAFFGQGTRLTVV.

CDR3 sequence: CAISESMWESGNEQFF. As DNA, the CDR3 is TGTGCCATCAGTGAGTCGATGTGGGAGTCTGGGAATGAGCAGTTCTTC. The rearrangement joins TRBV10-3 to TRBJ2-1, with D perhaps matching TRBD2 (5 bases). With 0 bases removed from V and 7 bases from J, the gap between germline ends came to 16 bases. This CDR3 has 16 residues. Germline V CDR1 and CDR2: ENHRY, SYGVKD.

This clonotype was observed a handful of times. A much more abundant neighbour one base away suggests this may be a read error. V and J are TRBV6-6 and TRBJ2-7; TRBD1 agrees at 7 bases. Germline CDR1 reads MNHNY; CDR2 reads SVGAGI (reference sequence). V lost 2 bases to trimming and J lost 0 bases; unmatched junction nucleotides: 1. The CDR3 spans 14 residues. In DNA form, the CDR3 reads TGTGCCAGCAGTTACGGACAGGTCTCCTACGAGCAGTACTTC. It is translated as CASSYGQVSYEQYF.